The next 12 T cell receptor beta chains were all read from a single sample in a study of blood T cell repertoires in COVID-19. Here immunoSEQ multiplex PCR was the method, and the copy in TCRdb shows in-frame clones only, minus some. The table has 75,000 to 100,000 clones, about 83% seen once; the top ten hold 15% to 17%. The sequenced material came from peripheral blood. Receptors originate from a human donor in a cohort sampled during active COVID-19.

The chain combines TRBV3-1 (or the pseudogene TRBV3-2) with TRBJ2-1, with 12 nucleotides matching TRBD2. The length of the CDR3 is 14 residues. CDR1 and CDR2 from the germline V gene are LGHDT and YNNKEL (reference sequence). V shed 4 bases, J shed 9 bases, and the junction held 4 bases outside the gene matches. In DNA, the CDR3 is TGTGCCAGCAGCCTGGGACTAGCGGGTGGTGAGCAGTTCTTC. Its protein is CASSLGLAGGEQFF.

The V gene is TRBV5-1, the J gene TRBJ1-2; no reliable D call. Germline V lookup: CDR1 SGHRS, CDR2 YFSETQ. With 4 bases removed from V and 2 bases from J, the gap between germline ends came to 9 bases. The CDR3 has 13 amino acids. Here the CDR3 reads CASSPVHNYGYTF. The CDR3 DNA sequence: TGCGCCAGCAGCCCCGTACACAACTATGGCTACACCTTC.

The chain combines TRBV19 with TRBJ2-7; D might be TRBD2 (6 bases). The CDR3 extends over 15 amino acids. The germline V and J ends were trimmed by 1 base and 2 bases, with 12 bases remaining between them. CDR1 and CDR2 from the germline V gene are LNHDA and SQIVND (reference sequence). CDR3 nucleotides: TGTGCCAGTAGTATAGCCCTAGCGAGGACCTACGAGCAGTACTTC. Its protein is CASSIALARTYEQYF.

The chain is built from TRBV6-4 and TRBJ2-1, with a possible D match to TRBD2 (6 bases). The length of the CDR3 is 15 residues. The V gene's germline CDR1 is MRHNA and CDR2 SNTAGT. The V end lost 5 bases, the J end lost 1 base, and 12 bases lay between the germline ends. Here the CDR3 DNA reads TGTGCCAGCAGTCTTAGGGGAGGATCCTACAATGAGCAGTTCTTC. Translation: CASSLRGGSYNEQFF.

The rearrangement uses TRBV18 and TRBJ2-3, with 7 nucleotides matching TRBD2. This CDR3 is 14 amino acids long. The germline CDR1 and CDR2 sequences are KGHSH and LQKENI. With V trimmed by 2 bases and J by 5 bases, 4 bases remained unmatched. The CDR3 here is CASSPKTGGDTQYF. The CDR3 DNA is TGTGCCAGCTCACCAAAGACGGGAGGAGATACGCAGTATTTT.

This chain joins TRBV6-1 and TRBJ1-1; TRBD1 matches at 9 bases. From germline, CDR1 is MNHNS and CDR2 SASEGT. The V gene end was trimmed by 1 base and the J gene end by 8 bases; junction bases not matched to a gene: 8. This CDR3 has 15 residues. CDR3 residues: CASSEEWGQGTEAFF. Written as DNA, the CDR3 is TGTGCCAGCAGTGAAGAATGGGGACAGGGTACCGAAGCTTTCTTT.

The J gene is TRBJ1-2, the V gene TRBV4-3; 7 bases are shared with TRBD1. This CDR3 comprises 15 residues. CDR1 and CDR2 from the germline V gene are LGHNA and YSLEER. Trimming took 4 bases from V and 5 from J; bases not matched to a gene: 10. Here the CDR3 DNA reads TGCGCCAGCAGCCCGAGCCCTGGGACAGCTTATGGCTACACCTTC. Translated: CASSPSPGTAYGYTF.

The chain is built from TRBV20-1 and TRBJ2-3; D is perhaps TRBD2 (5 bases). V was cut by 3 bases and J by 4 bases, with 17 bases left in between. Germline CDR1 DFQATT, CDR2 SNEGSKA (reference sequence). This CDR3 spans 15 amino acids. In DNA form, the CDR3 reads TGCAGTGCTAGTAAGTCGTGGAGGCCCGCAGATACGCAGTATTTT. Translating it yields CSASKSWRPADTQYF.

J is TRBJ2-5 and V is TRBV9, with unresolved D. With 0 bases removed from V and 2 bases from J, the gap between germline ends came to 8 bases. Germline values: CDR1 SGDLS, CDR2 YYNGEE. This CDR3 region has 14 residues. This chain's CDR3 is CASSVDYRQETQYF. CDR3 nucleotides: TGTGCCAGCAGCGTAGATTACAGACAAGAGACCCAGTACTTC.

Many counts were recorded for this clone. This chain links TRBV28 with TRBJ1-6; 9 bases line up with TRBD1. The CDR3 extends over 15 amino acids. Germline assignment: CDR1 MDHEN and CDR2 SYDVKM. With 5 bases clipped from V and 5 bases from J, the junction kept 4 bases outside the gene matches. The CDR3 protein is CASSPGDRDNSPLHF. CDR3 coding DNA: TGTGCCAGCAGTCCCGGGGACAGGGATAATTCACCCCTCCACTTT.

CDR3 DNA: TGTGCCAGCAGCCCCCAGGGACTAGGAGGGGGCAATGAGCAGTTCTTC. This encodes CASSPQGLGGGNEQFF. The chain has TRBV7-2 and TRBJ2-1; 8 bases line up with TRBD2. The CDR3 totals 16 residues. CDR1 SGHTA and CDR2 FQGNSA come from the germline V gene. Trimming at V came to 5 bases and at J to 6 bases, leaving 12 bases not matched to a gene.

The chain links TRBV30 to TRBJ2-7; 11 bases map to TRBD1. The germline V gene encodes CDR1 GTSNPN and CDR2 SVGIG (reference sequence). V shed 2 bases, J shed 3 bases, and the junction held 6 bases outside the gene matches. The CDR3 has 15 amino acids. CDR3 loop: CAWSPGQGAGYEQYF. CDR3 DNA: TGTGCCTGGAGTCCCGGACAGGGGGCCGGCTACGAGCAGTACTTC.